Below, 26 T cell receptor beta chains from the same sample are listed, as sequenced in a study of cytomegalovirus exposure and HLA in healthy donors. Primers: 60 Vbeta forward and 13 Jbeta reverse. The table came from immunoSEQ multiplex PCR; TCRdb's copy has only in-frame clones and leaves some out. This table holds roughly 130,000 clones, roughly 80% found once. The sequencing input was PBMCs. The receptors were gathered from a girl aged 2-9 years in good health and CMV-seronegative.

CDR3 in DNA: TGTGCCAGCAGTTATTCGACTAGCGGGACCTACGAGCAGTACTTC. Translating gives CASSYSTSGTYEQYF. This chain uses TRBV6-5 with TRBJ2-5, with 11 bases that match TRBD2. The J call may not be correct, given that the DNA end is closer to TRBJ2-7. Germline V gene sequence: CDR1 MNHEY, CDR2 SVGAGI. This CDR3 is 15 amino acids long.

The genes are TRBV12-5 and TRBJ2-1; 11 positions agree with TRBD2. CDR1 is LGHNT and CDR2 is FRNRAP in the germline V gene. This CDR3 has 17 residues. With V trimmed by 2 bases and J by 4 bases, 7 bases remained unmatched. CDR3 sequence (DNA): TGTGCTAGTGGTTTGCCCTTAGCGGGGGGGGATTACAATGAGCAGTTCTTC. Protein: CASGLPLAGGDYNEQFF.

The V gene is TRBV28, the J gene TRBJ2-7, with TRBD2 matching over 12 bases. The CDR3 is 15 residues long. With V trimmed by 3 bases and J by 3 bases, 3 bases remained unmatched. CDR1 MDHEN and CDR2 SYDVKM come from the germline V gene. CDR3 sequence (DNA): TGTGCCAGCAGTTTCGGACTAGCGGGGTACTACGAGCAGTACTTC. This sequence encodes CASSFGLAGYYEQYF.

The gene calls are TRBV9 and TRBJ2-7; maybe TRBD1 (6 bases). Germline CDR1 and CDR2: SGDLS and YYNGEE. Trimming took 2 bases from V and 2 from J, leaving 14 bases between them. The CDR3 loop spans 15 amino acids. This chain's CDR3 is CASSVHREGPYEQYF. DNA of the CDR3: TGTGCCAGCAGCGTCCACAGGGAAGGCCCCTACGAGCAGTACTTC.

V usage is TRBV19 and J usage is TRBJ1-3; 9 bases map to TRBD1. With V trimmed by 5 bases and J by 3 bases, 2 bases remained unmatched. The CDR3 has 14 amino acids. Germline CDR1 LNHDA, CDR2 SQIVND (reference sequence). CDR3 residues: CASSEGQGGNTIYF. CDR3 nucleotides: TGTGCCAGTAGTGAGGGACAGGGTGGAAACACCATATATTTT.

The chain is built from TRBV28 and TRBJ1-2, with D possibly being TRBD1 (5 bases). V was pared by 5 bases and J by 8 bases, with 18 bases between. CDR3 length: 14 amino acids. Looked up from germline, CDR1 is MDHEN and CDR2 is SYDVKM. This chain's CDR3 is CASSVTGGAWGYTF. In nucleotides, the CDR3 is TGTGCCAGCAGTGTCACTGGTGGGGCCTGGGGCTACACCTTC.

The CDR3 protein is CASRTSGADEQYF. The DNA for the CDR3 is TGTGCCAGTAGGACTAGCGGGGCCGACGAGCAGTACTTC. The chain has TRBV19 and TRBJ2-7; TRBD2 matches 11 bases. V trimming: 6 bases; J trimming: 5 bases; junction bases outside the gene matches: 3. Looked up from germline, CDR1 is LNHDA and CDR2 is SQIVND (reference sequence). The CDR3 has 13 amino acids.

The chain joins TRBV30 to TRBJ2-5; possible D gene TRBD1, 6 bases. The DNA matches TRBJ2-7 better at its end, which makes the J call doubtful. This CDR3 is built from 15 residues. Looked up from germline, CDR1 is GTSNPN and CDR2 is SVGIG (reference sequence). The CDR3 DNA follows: TGTGCCGGAACCAGCACAGGGAGTCCCCCCTACGAGCAGTACTTC. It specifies CAGTSTGSPPYEQYF.

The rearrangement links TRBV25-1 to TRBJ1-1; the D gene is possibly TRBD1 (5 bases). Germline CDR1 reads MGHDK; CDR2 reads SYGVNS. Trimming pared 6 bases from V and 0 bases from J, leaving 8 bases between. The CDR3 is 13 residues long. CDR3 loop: CASRLTVNTEAFF. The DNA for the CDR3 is TGTGCCAGCAGGTTGACAGTGAACACTGAAGCTTTCTTT. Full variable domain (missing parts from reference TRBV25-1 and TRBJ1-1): EADIYQTPRYLVIGTGKKITLECSQTMGHDKMYWYQQDPGMELHLIHYSYGVNSTEKGDLSSESTVSRIRTEHFPLTLESARPSHTSQYLCASRLTVNTEAFFGQGTRLTVV.

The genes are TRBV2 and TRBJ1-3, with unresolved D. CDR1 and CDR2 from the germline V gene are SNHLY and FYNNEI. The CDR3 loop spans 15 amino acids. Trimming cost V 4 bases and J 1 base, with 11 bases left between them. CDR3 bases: TGTGCCAGCAGTGTATCCCCGTTATCTGGAAACACCATATATTTT. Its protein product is CASSVSPLSGNTIYF.

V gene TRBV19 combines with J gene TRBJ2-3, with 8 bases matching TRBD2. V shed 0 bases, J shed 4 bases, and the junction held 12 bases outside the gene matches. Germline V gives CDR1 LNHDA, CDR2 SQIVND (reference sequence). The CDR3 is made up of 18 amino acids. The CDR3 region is CASSIDWVTSGASDTQYF. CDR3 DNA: TGTGCCAGTAGTATAGATTGGGTCACTAGCGGAGCGTCAGATACGCAGTATTTT.

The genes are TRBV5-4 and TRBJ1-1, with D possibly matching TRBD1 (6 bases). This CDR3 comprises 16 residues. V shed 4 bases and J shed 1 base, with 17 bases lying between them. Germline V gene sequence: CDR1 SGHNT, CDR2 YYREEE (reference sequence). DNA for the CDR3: TGTGCCAGCAGCCGTGGATGGGGGCAGACGAACACTGAAGCTTTCTTT. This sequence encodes CASSRGWGQTNTEAFF.

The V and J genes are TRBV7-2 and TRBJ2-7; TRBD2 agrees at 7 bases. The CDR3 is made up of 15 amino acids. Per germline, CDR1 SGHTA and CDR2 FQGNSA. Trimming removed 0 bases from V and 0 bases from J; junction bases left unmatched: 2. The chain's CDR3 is CASSLASSGSYEQYF. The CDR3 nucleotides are TGTGCCAGCAGCTTAGCCTCTAGCGGCTCCTACGAGCAGTACTTC.

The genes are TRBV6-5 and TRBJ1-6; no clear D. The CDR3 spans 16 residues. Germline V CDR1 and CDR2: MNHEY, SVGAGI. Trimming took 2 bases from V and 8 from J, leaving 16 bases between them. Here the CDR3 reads CASSYGASTGDSPLHF. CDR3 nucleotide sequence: TGTGCCAGCAGTTACGGAGCGTCTACCGGTGATTCACCCCTCCACTTT.

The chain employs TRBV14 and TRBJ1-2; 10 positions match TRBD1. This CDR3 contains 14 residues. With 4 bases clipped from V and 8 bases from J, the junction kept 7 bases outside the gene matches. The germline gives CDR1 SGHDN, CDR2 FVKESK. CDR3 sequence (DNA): TGTGCCAGCAGCCTTGGGACAGGGGCTTACGGCTACACCTTC. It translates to CASSLGTGAYGYTF.

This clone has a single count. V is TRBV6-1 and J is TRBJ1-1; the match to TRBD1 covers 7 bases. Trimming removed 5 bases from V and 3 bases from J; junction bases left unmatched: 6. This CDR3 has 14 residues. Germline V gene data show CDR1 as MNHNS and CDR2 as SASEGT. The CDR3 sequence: CASSITGEDTEAFF. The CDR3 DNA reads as TGTGCCAGCAGTATTACAGGGGAGGACACTGAAGCTTTCTTT.

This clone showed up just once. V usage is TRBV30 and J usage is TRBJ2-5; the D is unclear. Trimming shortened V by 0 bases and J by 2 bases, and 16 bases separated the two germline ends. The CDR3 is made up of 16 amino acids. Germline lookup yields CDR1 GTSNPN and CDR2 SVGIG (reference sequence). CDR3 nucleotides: TGTGCCTGGAGTGTACTTACGGGTCTTGCGCAAGAGACCCAGTACTTC. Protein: CAWSVLTGLAQETQYF.

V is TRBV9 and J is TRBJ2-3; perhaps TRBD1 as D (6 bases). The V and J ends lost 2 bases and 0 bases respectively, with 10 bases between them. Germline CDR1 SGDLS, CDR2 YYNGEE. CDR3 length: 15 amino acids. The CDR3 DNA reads TGTGCCAGCAGCGTCAGGACAGATAGCACAGATACGCAGTATTTT. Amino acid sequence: CASSVRTDSTDTQYF.

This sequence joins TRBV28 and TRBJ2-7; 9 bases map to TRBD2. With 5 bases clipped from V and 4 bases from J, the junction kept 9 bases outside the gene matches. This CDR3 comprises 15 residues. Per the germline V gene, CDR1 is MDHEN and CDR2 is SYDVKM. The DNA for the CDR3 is TGTGCCAGCAGTCCCTCCGGGACTAGCAGGTACGAGCAGTACTTC. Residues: CASSPSGTSRYEQYF.

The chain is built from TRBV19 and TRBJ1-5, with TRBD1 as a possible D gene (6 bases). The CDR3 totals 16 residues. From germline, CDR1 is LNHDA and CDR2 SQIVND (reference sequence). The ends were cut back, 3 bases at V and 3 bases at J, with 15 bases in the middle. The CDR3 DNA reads TGTGCCAGTAGTATTTTGAGGGGGATTAACAATCAGCCCCAGCATTTT. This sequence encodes CASSILRGINNQPQHF. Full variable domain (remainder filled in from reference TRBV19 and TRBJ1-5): DGGITQSPKYLFRKEGQNVTLSCEQNLNHDAMYWYRQDPGQGLRLIYYSQIVNDFQKGDIAEGYSVSREKKESFPLTVTSAQKNPTAFYLCASSILRGINNQPQHFGDGTRLSIL.

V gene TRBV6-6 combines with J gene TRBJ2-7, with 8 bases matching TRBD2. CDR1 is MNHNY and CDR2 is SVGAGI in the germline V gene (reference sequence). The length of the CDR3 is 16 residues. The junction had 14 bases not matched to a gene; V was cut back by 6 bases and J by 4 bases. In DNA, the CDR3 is TGTGCCAGCAGCCCCCCTGCTAGCGGGCTGGAATACGAGCAGTACTTC. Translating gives CASSPPASGLEYEQYF.

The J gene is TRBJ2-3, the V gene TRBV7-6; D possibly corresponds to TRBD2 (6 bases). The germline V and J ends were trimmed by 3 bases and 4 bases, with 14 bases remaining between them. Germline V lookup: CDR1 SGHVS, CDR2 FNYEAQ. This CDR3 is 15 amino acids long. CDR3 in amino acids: CASSFRREPPDTQYF. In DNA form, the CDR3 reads TGTGCCAGCAGCTTTAGACGGGAGCCCCCAGATACGCAGTATTTT.

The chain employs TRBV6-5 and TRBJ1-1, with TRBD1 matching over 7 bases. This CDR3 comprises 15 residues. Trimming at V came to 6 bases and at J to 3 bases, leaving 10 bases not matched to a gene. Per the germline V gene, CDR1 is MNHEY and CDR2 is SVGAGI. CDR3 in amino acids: CASRKNRQGHTEAFF. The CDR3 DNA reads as TGTGCCAGCAGAAAAAATCGACAGGGACACACTGAAGCTTTCTTT.

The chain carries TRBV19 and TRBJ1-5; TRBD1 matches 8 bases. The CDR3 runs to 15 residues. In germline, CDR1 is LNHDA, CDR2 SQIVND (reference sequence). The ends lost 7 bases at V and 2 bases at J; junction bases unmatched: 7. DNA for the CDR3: TGTGCCAGTACTCCGGACAGGGTGGGCAATCAGCCCCAGCATTTT. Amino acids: CASTPDRVGNQPQHF.

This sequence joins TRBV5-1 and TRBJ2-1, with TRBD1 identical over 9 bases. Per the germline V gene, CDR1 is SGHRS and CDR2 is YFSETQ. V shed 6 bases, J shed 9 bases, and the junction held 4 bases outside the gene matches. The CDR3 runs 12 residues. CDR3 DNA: TGCGCCAGCACACAGGGGGCTACTGAGCAGTTCTTC. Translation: CASTQGATEQFF. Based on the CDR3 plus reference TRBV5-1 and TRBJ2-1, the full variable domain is KAGVTQTPRYLIKTRGQQVTLSCSPISGHRSVSWYQQTPGQGLQFLFEYFSETQRNKGNFPGRFSGRQFSNSRSEMNVSTLELGDSALYLCASTQGATEQFFGPGTRLTVL.

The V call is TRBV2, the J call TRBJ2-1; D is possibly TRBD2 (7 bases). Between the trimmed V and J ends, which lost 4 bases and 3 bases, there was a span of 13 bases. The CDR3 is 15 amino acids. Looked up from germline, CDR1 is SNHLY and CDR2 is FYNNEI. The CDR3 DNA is TGTGCCAGCAGTGGACTCGGGGGGCGCTACAATGAGCAGTTCTTC. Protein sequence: CASSGLGGRYNEQFF. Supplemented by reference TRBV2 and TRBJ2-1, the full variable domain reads EPEVTQTPSHQVTQMGQEVILRCVPISNHLYFYWYRQILGQKVEFLVSFYNNEISEKSEIFDDQFSVERPDGSNFTLKIRSTKLEDSAMYFCASSGLGGRYNEQFFGPGTRLTVL.